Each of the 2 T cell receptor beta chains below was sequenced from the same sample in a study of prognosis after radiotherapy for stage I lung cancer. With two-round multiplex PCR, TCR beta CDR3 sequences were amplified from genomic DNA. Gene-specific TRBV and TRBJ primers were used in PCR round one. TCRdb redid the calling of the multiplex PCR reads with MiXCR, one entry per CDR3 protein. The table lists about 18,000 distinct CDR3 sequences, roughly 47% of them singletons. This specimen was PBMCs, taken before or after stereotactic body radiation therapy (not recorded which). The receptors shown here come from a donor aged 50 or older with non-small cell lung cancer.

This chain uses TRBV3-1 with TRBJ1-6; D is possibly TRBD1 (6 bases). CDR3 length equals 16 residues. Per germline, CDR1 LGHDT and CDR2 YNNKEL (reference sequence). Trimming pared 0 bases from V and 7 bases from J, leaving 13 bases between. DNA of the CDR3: TGTGCCAGCAGCCAAGAGACACAGGGTAGGAATTCACCCCTCCACTTT. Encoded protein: CASSQETQGRNSPLHF.

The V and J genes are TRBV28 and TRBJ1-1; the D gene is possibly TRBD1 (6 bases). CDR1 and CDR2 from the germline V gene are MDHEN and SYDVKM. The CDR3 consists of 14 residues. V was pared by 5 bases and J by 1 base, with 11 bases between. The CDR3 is CASSGGGTNTEAFF. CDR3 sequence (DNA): TGTGCCAGCAGTGGGGGCGGCACGAACACTGAAGCTTTCTTT. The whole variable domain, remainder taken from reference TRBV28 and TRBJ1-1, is DVKVTQSSRYLVKRTGEKVFLECVQDMDHENMFWYRQDPGLGLRLIYFSYDVKMKEKGDIPEGYSVSREKKERFSLILESASTNQTSMYLCASSGGGTNTEAFFGQGTRLTVV.